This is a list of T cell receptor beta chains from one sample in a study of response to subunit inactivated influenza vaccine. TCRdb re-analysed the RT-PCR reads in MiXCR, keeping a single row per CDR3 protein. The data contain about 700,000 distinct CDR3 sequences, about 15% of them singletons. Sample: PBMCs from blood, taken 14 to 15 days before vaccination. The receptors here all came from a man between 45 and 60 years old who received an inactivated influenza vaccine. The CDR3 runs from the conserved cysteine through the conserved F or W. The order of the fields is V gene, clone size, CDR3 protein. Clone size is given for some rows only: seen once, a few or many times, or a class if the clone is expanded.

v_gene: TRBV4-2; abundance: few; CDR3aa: CASSQEVLETKNIQYF
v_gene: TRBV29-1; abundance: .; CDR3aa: CSARWTAYEQYF
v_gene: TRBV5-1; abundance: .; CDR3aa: CASSYFLSPGQETQYF
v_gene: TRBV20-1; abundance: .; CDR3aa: CSGWGLEQYF
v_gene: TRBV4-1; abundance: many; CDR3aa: CASSRDIAGWQYF
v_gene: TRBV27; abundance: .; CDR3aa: CASKGQNKNIQYF
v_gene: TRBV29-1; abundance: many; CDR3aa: CSVRPGTSGSQEQYF
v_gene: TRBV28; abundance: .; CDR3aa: CASGSSMNTEAIF
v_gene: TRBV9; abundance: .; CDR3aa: CASSVEGSGAGELFF
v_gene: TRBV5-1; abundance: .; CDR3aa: CASTGGPTGETEAFF
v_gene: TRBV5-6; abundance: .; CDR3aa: CASSWQGGEQYF
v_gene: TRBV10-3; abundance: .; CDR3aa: CAISQDRDDSPLHF
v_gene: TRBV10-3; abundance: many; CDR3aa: CAISGGTSGAYEQYF
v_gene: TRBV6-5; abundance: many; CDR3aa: CASKGLWGYTF
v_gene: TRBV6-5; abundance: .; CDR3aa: CASRLGTEQYF
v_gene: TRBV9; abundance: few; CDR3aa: CASSVEIGELFF
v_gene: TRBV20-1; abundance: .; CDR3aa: CSAPFVREAFF
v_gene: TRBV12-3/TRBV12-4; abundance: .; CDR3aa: CASTRPGTDTQYF
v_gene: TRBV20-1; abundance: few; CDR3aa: CSEAPGGAGMNTEAFF
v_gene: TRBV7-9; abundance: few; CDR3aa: CASSYGDGRGSPLHF
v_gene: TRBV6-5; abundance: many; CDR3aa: CASSWDRDYEQYF
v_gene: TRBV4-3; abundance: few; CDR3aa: CASSPSWRVGETQYF
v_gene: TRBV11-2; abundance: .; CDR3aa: CASSLEPAGIRADTQYF
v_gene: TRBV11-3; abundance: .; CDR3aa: CASSSSGGAADTQYF
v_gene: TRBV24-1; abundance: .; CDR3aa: CATSEDRTTGELFF
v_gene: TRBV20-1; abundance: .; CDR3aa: CSLIRSAGTDTQYF
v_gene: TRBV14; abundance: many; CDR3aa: CASSLPGLGYNEQFF
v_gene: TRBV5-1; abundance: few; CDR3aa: CASSDRQVEDEQFF
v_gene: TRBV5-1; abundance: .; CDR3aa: CASSQTGRANYGYTF
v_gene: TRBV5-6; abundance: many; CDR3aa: CASSSDPGGGTDTQYF
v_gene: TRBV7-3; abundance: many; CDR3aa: CASSLYAGSSYEQYF
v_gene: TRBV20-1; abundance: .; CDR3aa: CCARDPGLAGGSGANVLTF
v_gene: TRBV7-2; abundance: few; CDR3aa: CASSFFVYEQYF
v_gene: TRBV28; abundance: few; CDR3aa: CASSTQGRGAYEQYF
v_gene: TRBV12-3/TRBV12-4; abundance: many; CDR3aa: CASSLRSGATNEKLFF
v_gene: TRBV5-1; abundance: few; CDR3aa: CASSITGGSSYEQYF
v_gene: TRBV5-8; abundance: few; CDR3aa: CASSLGQAAEYTDTQYF
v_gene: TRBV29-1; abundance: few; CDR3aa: CSVTSGLETQYF
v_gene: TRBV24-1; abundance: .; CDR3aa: CATSPRGVSGANVLTF
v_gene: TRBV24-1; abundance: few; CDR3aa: CATSDPVAGTDTQYF
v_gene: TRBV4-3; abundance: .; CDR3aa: CASSQGGSGGSYEQYF